Sequencing of this T cell receptor (beta chain) was carried out in a study of T cell responses to AZD1222 COVID-19 vaccine. Findings and caveats of the study: The donor cohort was predominantly white British with a female majority, and clonal diversity may have been underestimated. An increase in Spike-specific TCR breadth and depth was observed after two AZD1222 doses.

Notes on this clone: The antigen remains unidentified.

There are 13 residues in the CDR3. Trimming shortened V by 8 bases and J by 5 bases, and 15 bases separated the two germline ends. Germline V lookup: CDR1 LGHNT, CDR2 FRNRAP. The method was immunoSEQ multiplex PCR; TCRdb's version includes in-frame clones alone and lacks a portion of them. This repertoire shows 50,000 to 70,000 clones, 89% found once; its top ten account for 5% to 6.5%. The TCR was taken from an adult who received the AZD1222 COVID-19 vaccine. This sequence joins TRBV12-5 and TRBJ2-5; tentative D call: TRBD1 (5 bases). Sequencing was performed on peripheral blood, taken 28 days after the second AZD1222 dose. CDR3 protein: CASSPGQRETQYF. The CDR3 region has the DNA TGTGCTAGTTCTCCAGGGCAAAGGGAGACCCAGTACTTC.